This entry is about one T cell receptor (beta chain). These data are taken from a study of blood T cell repertoires in COVID-19. Study background: T cells, B-cell-depleted T cells, or PBMCs supplied cDNA or gDNA.

The repertoire was sequenced with immunoSEQ multiplex PCR; TCRdb's copy has only in-frame clones and lacks some. Of under 250,000 clones listed, approximately 85% are singletons. There are 15 residues in the CDR3. Germline values: CDR1 PRHDT, CDR2 FYEKMQ (reference sequence). V was clipped by 5 bases and J by 4 bases, with 17 bases between them. The TCR was taken from a woman aged 80 or older with COVID-19, enrolled during active disease. V is TRBV13 and J is TRBJ1-1; TRBD1 is a possible D gene (6 bases). Sequenced input: peripheral blood. CDR3 protein: CASSQTDRTGTEAFF. Here the CDR3 DNA reads TGTGCCAGCAGCCAAACAGACAGGACGGGCACTGAAGCTTTCTTT.